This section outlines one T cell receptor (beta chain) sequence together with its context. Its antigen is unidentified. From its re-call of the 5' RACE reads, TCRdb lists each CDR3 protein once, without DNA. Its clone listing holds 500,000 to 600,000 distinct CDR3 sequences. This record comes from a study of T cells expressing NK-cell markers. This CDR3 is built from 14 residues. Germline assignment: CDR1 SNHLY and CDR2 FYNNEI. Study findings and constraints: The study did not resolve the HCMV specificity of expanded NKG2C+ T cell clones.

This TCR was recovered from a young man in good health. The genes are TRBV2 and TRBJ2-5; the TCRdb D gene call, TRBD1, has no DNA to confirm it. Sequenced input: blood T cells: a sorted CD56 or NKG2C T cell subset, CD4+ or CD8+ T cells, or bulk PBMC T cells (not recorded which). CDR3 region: CASSEVPPRETQYF.